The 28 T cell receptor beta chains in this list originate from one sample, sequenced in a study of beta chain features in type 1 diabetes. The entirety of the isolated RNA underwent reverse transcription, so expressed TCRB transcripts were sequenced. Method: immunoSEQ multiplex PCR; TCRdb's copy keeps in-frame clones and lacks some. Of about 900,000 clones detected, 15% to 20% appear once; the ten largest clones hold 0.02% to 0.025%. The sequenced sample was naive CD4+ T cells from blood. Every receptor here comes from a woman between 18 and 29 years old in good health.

The CDR3 DNA sequence: TGTGCCAGCAGCCAAGGCCCCGCGGCCGGGGGCGGTCAGGAGCAGTACTTC. Residues: CASSQGPAAGGGQEQYF. V is TRBV4-2 and J is TRBJ2-7; D possibly matches TRBD1 or TRBD2 (6 bases each). Per germline, CDR1 LGHNA and CDR2 YNFKEQ. Deletions cut 1 base from V and 7 bases from J, with 23 bases between. This CDR3 is 17 amino acids long.

The CDR3 bases are TGTGCCACCAGCAGAACTCGACAGGGCGCCCGCAATGAGCAGTTCTTC. Protein: CATSRTRQGARNEQFF. This chain links TRBV15 with TRBJ2-1, with 7 bases lining up with TRBD1. Germline lookup yields CDR1 LNHNV and CDR2 YYDKDF (reference sequence). Trimming removed 2 bases from V and 6 bases from J; junction bases left unmatched: 10. The CDR3 consists of 16 residues.

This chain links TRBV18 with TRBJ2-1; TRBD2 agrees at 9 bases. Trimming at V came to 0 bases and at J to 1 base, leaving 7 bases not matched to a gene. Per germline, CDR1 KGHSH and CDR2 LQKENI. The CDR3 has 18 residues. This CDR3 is CASSPPLFLAGSYNEQFF. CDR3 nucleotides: TGTGCCAGCTCACCACCGTTATTTCTAGCGGGGTCCTACAATGAGCAGTTCTTC.

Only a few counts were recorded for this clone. The CDR3 here is CASSFITGQEGTQYF. For the CDR3, the DNA is TGCGCCAGCAGCTTCATAACAGGACAGGAGGGGACCCAGTACTTC. The chain links TRBV5-1 to TRBJ2-5; tentatively, D is TRBD1 (7 bases). Trimming removed 2 bases from V and 7 bases from J, with 18 bases in between. The CDR3 loop spans 15 amino acids. Per germline, CDR1 SGHRS and CDR2 YFSETQ.

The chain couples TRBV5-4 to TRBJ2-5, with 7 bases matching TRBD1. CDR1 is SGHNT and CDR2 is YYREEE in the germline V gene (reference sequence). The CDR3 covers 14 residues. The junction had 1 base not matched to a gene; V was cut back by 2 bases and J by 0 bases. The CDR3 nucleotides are TGTGCCAGCAGCTTCGGGACAGACCAAGAGACCCAGTACTTC. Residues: CASSFGTDQETQYF.

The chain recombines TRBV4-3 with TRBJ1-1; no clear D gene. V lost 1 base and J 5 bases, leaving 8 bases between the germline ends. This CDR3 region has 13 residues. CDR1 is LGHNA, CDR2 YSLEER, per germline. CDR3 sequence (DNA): TGCGCCAGCAGCCAAGGAAAAAAGACTGAAGCTTTCTTT. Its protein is CASSQGKKTEAFF.

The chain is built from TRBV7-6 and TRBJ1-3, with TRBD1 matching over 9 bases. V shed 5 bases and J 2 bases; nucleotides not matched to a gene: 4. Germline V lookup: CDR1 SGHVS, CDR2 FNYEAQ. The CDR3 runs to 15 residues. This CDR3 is CASSPTGGTGNTIYF. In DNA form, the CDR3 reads TGTGCCAGCAGCCCCACAGGGGGCACTGGAAACACCATATATTTT.

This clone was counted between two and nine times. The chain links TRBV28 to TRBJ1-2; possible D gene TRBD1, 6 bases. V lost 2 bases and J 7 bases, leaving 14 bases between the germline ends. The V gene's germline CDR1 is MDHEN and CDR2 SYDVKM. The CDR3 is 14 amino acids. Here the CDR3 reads CASSLARGSRGYTF. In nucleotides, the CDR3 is TGTGCCAGCAGTTTAGCCAGGGGATCTCGTGGCTACACCTTC.

The CDR3 bases are TGTGCCAGCAGCTTAAGCAGGGAGCAAGAGACCCAGTACTTC. Protein sequence: CASSLSREQETQYF. The chain combines TRBV7-3 with TRBJ2-5, with D perhaps TRBD1 or TRBD2 (5 bases each). Trimming pared 1 base from V and 2 bases from J, leaving 8 bases between. Germline V CDR1 and CDR2: SGHTA, FQGTGA. The CDR3 contains 14 residues.

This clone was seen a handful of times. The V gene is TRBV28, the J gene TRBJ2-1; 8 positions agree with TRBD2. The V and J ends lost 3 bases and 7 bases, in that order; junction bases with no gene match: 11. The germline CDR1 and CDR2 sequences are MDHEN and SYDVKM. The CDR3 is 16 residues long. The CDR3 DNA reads TGTGCCAGCAGTTTGAGGAGGAGCGGGAGTGGTAATGAGCAGTTCTTC. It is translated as CASSLRRSGSGNEQFF.

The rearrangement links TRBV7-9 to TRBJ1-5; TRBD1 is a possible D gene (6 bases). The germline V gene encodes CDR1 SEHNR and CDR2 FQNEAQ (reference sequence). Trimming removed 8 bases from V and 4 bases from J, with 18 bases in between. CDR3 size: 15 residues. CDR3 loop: CASQAVGAENQPQHF. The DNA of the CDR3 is TGTGCCAGCCAAGCGGTGGGGGCCGAGAATCAGCCCCAGCATTTT.

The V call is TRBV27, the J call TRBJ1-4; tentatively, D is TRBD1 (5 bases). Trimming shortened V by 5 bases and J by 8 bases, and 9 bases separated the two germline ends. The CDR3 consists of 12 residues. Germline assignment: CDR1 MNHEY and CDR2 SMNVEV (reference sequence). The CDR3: CASSRGGEKLFF. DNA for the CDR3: TGTGCCAGCAGTAGGGGTGGAGAAAAACTGTTTTTT.

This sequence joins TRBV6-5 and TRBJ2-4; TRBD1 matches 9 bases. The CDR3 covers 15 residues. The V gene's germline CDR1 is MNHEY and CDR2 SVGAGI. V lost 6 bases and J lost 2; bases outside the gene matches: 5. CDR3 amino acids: CASSFDRGSKNIQYF. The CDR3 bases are TGTGCCAGCAGCTTCGACAGGGGGTCCAAAAACATTCAGTACTTC.

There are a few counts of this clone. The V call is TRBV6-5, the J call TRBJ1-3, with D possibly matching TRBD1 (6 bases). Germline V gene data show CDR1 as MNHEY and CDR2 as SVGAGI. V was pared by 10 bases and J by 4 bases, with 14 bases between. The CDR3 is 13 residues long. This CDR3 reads CATYRVSGNTIYF. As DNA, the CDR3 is TGTGCCACCTACAGGGTTTCCGGAAACACCATATATTTT.

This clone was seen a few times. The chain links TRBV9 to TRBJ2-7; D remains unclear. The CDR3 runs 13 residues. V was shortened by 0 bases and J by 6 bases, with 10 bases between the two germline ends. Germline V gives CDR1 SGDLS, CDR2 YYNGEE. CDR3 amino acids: CASSVERASEQYF. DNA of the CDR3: TGTGCCAGCAGCGTAGAAAGGGCCTCCGAGCAGTACTTC.

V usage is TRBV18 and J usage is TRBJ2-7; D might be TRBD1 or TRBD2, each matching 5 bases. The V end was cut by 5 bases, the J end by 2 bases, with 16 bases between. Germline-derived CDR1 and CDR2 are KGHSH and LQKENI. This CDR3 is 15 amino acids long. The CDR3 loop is CASSTGTRGPYEQYF. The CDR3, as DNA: TGTGCCAGCTCAACAGGAACCCGGGGACCCTACGAGCAGTACTTC.

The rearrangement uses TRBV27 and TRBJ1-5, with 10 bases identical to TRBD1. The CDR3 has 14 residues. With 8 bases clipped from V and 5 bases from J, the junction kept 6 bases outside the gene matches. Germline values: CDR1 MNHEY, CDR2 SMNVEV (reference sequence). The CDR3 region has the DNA TGTGCCAGCCGAGGACAGGGGGAATATCAGCCCCAGCATTTT. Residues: CASRGQGEYQPQHF.

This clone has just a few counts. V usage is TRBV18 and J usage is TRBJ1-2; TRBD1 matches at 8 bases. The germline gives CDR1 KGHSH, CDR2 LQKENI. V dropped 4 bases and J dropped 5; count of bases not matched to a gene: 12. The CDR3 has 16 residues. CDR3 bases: TGTGCCAGCTCACAGAAAGGACAGGGAAAGGGGTATGGCTACACCTTC. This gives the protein CASSQKGQGKGYGYTF. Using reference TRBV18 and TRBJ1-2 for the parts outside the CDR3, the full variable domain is NAGVMQNPRHLVRRRGQEARLRCSPMKGHSHVYWYRQLPEEGLKFMVYLQKENIIDESGMPKERFSAEFPKEGPSILRIQQVVRGDSAAYFCASSQKGQGKGYGYTFGSGTRLTVV.

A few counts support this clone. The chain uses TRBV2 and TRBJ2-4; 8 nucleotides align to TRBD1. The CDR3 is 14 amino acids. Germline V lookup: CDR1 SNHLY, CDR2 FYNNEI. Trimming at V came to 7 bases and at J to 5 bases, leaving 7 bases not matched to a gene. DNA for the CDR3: TGTGCCAGCAAAGTTGGGACAGGCCAAAACATTCAGTACTTC. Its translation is CASKVGTGQNIQYF.

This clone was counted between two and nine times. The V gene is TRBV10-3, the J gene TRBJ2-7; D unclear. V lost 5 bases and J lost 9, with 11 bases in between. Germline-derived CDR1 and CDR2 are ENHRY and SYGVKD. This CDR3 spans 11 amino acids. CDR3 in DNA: TGTGCCATCAGTTCCCCTGGTGGGCAGTACTTC. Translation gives CAISSPGGQYF.

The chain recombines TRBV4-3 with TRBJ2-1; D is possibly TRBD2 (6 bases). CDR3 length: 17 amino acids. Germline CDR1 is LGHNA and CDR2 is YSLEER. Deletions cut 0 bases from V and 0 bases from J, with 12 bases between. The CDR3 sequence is CASSQDQGGYSYNEQFF. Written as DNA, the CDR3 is TGCGCCAGCAGCCAAGATCAGGGAGGTTACTCCTACAATGAGCAGTTCTTC.

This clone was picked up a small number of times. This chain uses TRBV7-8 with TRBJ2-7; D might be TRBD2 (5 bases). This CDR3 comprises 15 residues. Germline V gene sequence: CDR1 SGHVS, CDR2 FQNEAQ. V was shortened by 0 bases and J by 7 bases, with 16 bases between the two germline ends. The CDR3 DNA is TGTGCCAGCAGCTTAGCGTTAAAAGCGGTGGGTGAGCAGTACTTC. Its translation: CASSLALKAVGEQYF.

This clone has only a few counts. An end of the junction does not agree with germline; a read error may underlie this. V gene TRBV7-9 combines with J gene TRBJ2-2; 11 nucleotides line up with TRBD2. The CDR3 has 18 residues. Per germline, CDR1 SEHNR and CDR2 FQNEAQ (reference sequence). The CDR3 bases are TGTGCCAGCAGCCTAGCGGCTAGCGGGAGGCCGGAGGCCGGGGAGCTGTTTTTT. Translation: CASSLAASGRPEAGELFF.

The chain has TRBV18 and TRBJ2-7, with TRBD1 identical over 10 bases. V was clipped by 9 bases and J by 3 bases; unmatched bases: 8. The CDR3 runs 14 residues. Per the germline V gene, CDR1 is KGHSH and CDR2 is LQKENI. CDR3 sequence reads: CASSGGDRGYEQYF. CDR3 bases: TGTGCCAGTTCCGGTGGGGACAGGGGCTACGAGCAGTACTTC.

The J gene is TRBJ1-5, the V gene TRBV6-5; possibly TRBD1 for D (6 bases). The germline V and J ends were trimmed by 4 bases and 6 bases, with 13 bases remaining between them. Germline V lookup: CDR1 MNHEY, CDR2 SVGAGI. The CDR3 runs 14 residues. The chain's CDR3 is CASSLDRGFQPQHF. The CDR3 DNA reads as TGTGCCAGCAGTTTGGACAGAGGGTTTCAGCCCCAGCATTTT.

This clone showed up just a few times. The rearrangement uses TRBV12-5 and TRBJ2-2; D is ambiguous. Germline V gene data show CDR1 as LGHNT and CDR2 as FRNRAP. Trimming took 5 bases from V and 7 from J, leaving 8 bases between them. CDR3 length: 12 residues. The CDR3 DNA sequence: TGTGCTAGTGGTGCCGGAATCGGGGAGCTGTTTTTT. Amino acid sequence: CASGAGIGELFF.

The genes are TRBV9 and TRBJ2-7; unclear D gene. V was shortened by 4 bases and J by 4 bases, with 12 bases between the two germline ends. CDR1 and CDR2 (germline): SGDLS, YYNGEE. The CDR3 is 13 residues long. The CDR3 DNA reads TGTGCCAGCAGCCATGGTGTAGGGTACGAGCAGTACTTC. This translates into CASSHGVGYEQYF.

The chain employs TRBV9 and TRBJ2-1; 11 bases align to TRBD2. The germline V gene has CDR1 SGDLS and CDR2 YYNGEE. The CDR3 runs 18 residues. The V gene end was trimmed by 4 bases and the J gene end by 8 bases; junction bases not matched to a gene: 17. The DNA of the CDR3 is TGTGCCAGCAGCCCTCCTTTGACTAGCGGGAAGGTTAGGGATGAGCAGTTCTTC. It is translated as CASSPPLTSGKVRDEQFF.